This note documents a single TCR beta chain sequence. The sample belongs to a study of blood T cell repertoires in COVID-19. Whole-study context: Italy, Spain and the United States were the sources of the convalescent and acute COVID-19 samples.

Seattle cases were enrolled at active infection and followed longitudinally. This CDR3 has 17 residues. Germline V gene lookup returns CDR1 KGHSH and CDR2 LQKENI. Trimming removed 3 bases from V and 4 bases from J, with 19 bases in between. Authors' analysis steps: Reference gene primer amplification yielded estimated nucleated cell counts. Clones were read by immunoSEQ multiplex PCR, and TCRdb kept only the in-frame ones, dropping some. Clone size and V and J calls were adopted from that table, with D and trimming inferred from the DNA. The data contain 150,000 or so clones, approximately 92% of them seen just once; the ten biggest clones take up over 10%.

The chain employs TRBV18 and TRBJ1-5; weak D call: TRBD1 (6 bases). Specimen: peripheral blood. The clonotype originates from a man aged 18 to 30 with COVID-19, enrolled during active disease. CDR3 amino acids: CASSPTLGAGSNQPQHF. CDR3 nucleotides: TGTGCCAGCTCACCTACTTTGGGGGCAGGGAGTAATCAGCCCCAGCATTTT.